The entry that follows covers one TCR beta chain sequence. Its antigen is as yet unknown. This entry comes from a study of cytomegalovirus exposure and HLA in healthy donors. Amplification used 60 Vbeta primers and 13 Jbeta primers. The data were produced by immunoSEQ multiplex PCR, yet TCRdb's version contains in-frame clones alone and is incomplete. The sample yields 180,000 or so clones, 70% to 85% seen once. The study, taken as a whole, reports: TCR beta sequences reportedly predicted most subjects' HLA-A and HLA-B alleles accurately. Under in vitro conditions, three CMV-associated chains were confirmed as specific for CMV antigens. Other equally common chains were less clonally expanded than HLA-associated TCR beta chains, a later analysis showed.

The germline gives CDR1 MGHRA, CDR2 YSYEKL. V gave up 4 bases and J gave up 10 bases, with 14 bases separating them. The CDR3 spans 13 residues. The genes are TRBV4-1 and TRBJ2-1; D remains ambiguous. This sequence originates from a boy aged 2-15 years in good health and CMV-seronegative. The sequencing sample was made of PBMCs. CDR3 loop: CASSPAGPSEQFF. CDR3 DNA sequence: TGCGCCAGCAGCCCGGCAGGCCCCTCGGAGCAGTTCTTC.